This T cell receptor (beta chain) is from a study of graft-versus-host responses after intestinal transplantation. Study context: Among the recipients, transplants were multivisceral, liver-intestinal, or isolated intestinal. Study-wide results and limits: Researchers found GvH clones in recipient marrow, and some showed up first in ileum or blood.

Concerning this clone: Its matching antigen is unknown.

V lost 4 bases and J 0 bases, leaving 10 bases between the germline ends. Germline V gene data show CDR1 as SEHNR and CDR2 as FQNEAQ (reference sequence). The CDR3 length is 15 residues. Measured with immunoSEQ multiplex PCR; TCRdb has only the in-frame clones, and not every one. The table has some 110,000 clones, roughly 87% seen once. Specimen: unstimulated CD4+ T cells sorted from spleen or lymph node cells, collected before intestinal transplant. The chain has TRBV7-9 and TRBJ1-5; maybe TRBD1 (6 bases). This clonotype was sampled from a human donor who received an intestinal transplant. The CDR3 DNA follows: TGTGCCAGCAGCTCCCCAGGGGATAGCAATCAGCCCCAGCATTTT. This codes for CASSSPGDSNQPQHF.